This entry lists 11 T cell receptor beta chains sequenced from one sample in a study of T cells expressing NK-cell markers. Using the 5' RACE reads, TCRdb records one entry per CDR3 protein without DNA. Recorded for this sample: 350,000 to 450,000 distinct CDR3 sequences. The sample taken for sequencing was blood T cells: a sorted CD56 or NKG2C T cell subset, CD4+ or CD8+ T cells, or bulk PBMC T cells (not recorded which). Every receptor here comes from a man aged 18-70 years in good health.

The chain joins TRBV28 to TRBJ2-5. The germline V gene has CDR1 MDHEN and CDR2 SYDVKM. This CDR3 is 13 amino acids long. The CDR3 loop reads CASSLLWEETQYF.

The rearrangement uses TRBV18 and TRBJ2-7; there is no DNA to check the TCRdb D call of TRBD2. CDR3 length equals 14 residues. Germline CDR1 reads KGHSH; CDR2 reads LQKENI. The CDR3 here is CASSDEPARGEQYF.

The V gene is TRBV6-2 or TRBV6-3, the J gene TRBJ2-2; as DNA is missing, the TRBD2 call by TCRdb cannot be tested. The CDR3 has 19 residues. Germline CDR1 is MNHEY and CDR2 is SVGEGT. The CDR3: CASSYSMGRAVEGAGELFF.

This rearrangement joins TRBV7-6 to TRBJ2-7; TCRdb selects TRBD2, and the lack of DNA leaves this call unchecked. The CDR3 length is 15 residues. CDR1 and CDR2 from the germline V gene are SGHVS and FNYEAQ. The CDR3 protein is CASSLAGLAGTEQYF.

CDR3: CAINPTGGKAKNIQYF. The chain carries TRBV12-3 or TRBV12-4 and TRBJ2-4; absent DNA, TCRdb's TRBD1 call cannot be checked. The CDR3 totals 16 residues.

The chain couples TRBV15 to TRBJ1-5; TCRdb returns TRBD1, unconfirmable since there is no DNA. The CDR3 runs to 15 residues. The germline gives CDR1 LNHNV, CDR2 YYDKDF (reference sequence). The CDR3 loop is CATSIGTGSRQPQHF.

This rearrangement joins TRBV19 to TRBJ1-5; TCRdb selects TRBD1, and the lack of DNA leaves this call unchecked. The CDR3 is made up of 14 amino acids. In germline, CDR1 is LNHDA, CDR2 SQIVND (reference sequence). The CDR3 loop reads CASSPDRNNQPQHF.

This chain links TRBV24-1 with TRBJ2-5; TCRdb returns TRBD1, unconfirmable since there is no DNA. The CDR3 has 14 residues. Germline CDR1 KGHDR, CDR2 SFDVKD. The CDR3 is CATSNGQDQETQYF.

This chain links TRBV12-3 or TRBV12-4 with TRBJ2-3; the D gene TCRdb calls, TRBD2, cannot be checked with no DNA. CDR3 length: 17 residues. The CDR3 reads CASSLALTSGGLDTQYF.

This chain's CDR3 is CSARMEGSNYGYTF. This chain connects TRBV20-1 to TRBJ1-2. The CDR3 totals 14 residues. Germline CDR1 DFQATT, CDR2 SNEGSKA (reference sequence).

This chain joins TRBV30 and TRBJ1-1; there is no DNA to check the TCRdb D call of TRBD1. The length of the CDR3 is 14 residues. Germline CDR1 is GTSNPN and CDR2 is SVGIG (reference sequence). CDR3 region: CAWSMGGKNTEAFF.